The clone carrying this T cell receptor beta chain was picked up one time. The sample originates from a study of blood T cell repertoires in COVID-19. Study-level information: Sites across the United States, Italy and Spain contributed samples from acute and convalescent COVID-19.

Profiled with immunoSEQ multiplex PCR; TCRdb holds only in-frame clones, not every one. The sample yields about 150,000 clones, roughly 80% seen once. The CDR3 has 14 residues. Trimming cost V 2 bases and J 6 bases, with 10 bases left between them. Germline-derived CDR1 and CDR2 are LGHNA and YNFKEQ. The sequence was collected from a woman in her 70s with COVID-19, enrolled during active disease. This chain uses TRBV4-2 with TRBJ1-4; D gene ambiguous. The sequencing sample was made of peripheral blood. This CDR3 is CASSQRRLDEKLFF. The CDR3 nucleotides are TGTGCCAGCAGCCAAAGGCGGTTAGATGAAAAACTGTTTTTT.